This TCR beta chain came from a study of T cells in Graves' hyperthyroidism and ophthalmopathy. Study results and caveats: Ophthalmopathy, as predicted by the model, came a median approximately 5.9 months after the prediction.

This clonotype was observed a few times. Its matching antigen is unknown. Just one base apart from a much larger clone, this may be a read error. TCR beta CDR3 sequences were amplified from RNA transcripts. Initially, a first-round RT-PCR of the TCR CDR3 employed the HTBI primer set. TCRdb passed the multiplex PCR reads through MiXCR, listing each CDR3 protein once. The sample has around 540,000 distinct CDR3 sequences, about 16% seen once. The trim removed 4 bases at V and 4 bases at J, leaving 8 bases unmatched. Looked up from germline, CDR1 is SGHRS and CDR2 is YFSETQ. The CDR3 has 15 amino acids. This chain uses TRBV5-1 with TRBJ2-7, with 10 bases lining up with TRBD2. The TCR comes from a woman in her twenties or thirties with Graves' ophthalmopathy. Sample: blood. CDR3 DNA: TGCGCCAGCAGCCTAGCGGGAGAGATGTGGTACGAGCAGTACTTC. Translation: CASSLAGEMWYEQYF.